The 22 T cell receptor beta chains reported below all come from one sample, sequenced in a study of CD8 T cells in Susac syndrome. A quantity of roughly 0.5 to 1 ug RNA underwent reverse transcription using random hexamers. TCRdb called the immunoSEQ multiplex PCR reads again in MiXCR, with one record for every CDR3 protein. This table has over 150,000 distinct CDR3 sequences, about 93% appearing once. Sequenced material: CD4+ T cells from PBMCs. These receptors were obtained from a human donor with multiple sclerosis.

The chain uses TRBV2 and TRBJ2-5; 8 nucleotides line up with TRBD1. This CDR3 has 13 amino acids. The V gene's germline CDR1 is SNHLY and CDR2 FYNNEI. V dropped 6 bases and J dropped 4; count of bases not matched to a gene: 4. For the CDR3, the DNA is TGTGCCAGCAGGGAGACAGGGGCAGAGACCCAGTACTTC. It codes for CASRETGAETQYF.

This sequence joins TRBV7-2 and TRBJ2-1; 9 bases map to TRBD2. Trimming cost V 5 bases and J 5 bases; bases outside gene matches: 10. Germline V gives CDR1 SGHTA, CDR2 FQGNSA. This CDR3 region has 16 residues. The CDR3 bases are TGTGCCAGCAGCCCATATCTAGCGGGACTAAACAATGAGCAGTTCTTC. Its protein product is CASSPYLAGLNNEQFF.

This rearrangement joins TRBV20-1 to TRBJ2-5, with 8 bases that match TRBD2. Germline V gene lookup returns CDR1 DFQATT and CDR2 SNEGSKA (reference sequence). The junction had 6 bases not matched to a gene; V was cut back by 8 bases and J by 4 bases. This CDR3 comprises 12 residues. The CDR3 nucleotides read TGCAGTTCCCGGGGGGGCGCAGAGACCCAGTACTTC. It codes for CSSRGGAETQYF.

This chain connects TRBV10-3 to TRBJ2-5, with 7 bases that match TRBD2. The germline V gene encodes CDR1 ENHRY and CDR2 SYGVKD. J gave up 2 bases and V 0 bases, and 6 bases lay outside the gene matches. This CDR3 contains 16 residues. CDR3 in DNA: TGTGCCATCAGTGAGTCGCCTCGAGCGGGACAAGAGACCCAGTACTTC. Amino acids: CAISESPRAGQETQYF.

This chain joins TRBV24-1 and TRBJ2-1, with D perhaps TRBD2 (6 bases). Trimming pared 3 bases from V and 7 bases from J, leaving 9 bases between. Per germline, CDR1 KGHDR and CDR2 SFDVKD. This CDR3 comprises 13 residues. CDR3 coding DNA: TGTGCCACCAGTGATGGCGGGATGAATGAGCAGTTCTTC. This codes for CATSDGGMNEQFF.

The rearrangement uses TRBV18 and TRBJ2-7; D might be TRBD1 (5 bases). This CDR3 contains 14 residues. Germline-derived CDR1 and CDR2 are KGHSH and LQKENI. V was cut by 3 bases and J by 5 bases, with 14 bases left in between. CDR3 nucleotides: TGTGCCAGCTCACCCCGGGCGCAGGGAAACGAGCAGTACTTC. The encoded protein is CASSPRAQGNEQYF.

CDR3 DNA sequence: TGCGCCAGCAGCCAAGACCATGGACTAGCGGGAGGGGTCGATGAGCAGTTCTTC. Translating gives CASSQDHGLAGGVDEQFF. The chain has TRBV4-3 and TRBJ2-1, with 15 bases identical to TRBD2. The CDR3 is made up of 18 amino acids. Losses at the gene ends were 0 bases for V and 8 bases for J; bases not matched to a gene: 8. Germline CDR1 LGHNA, CDR2 YSLEER.

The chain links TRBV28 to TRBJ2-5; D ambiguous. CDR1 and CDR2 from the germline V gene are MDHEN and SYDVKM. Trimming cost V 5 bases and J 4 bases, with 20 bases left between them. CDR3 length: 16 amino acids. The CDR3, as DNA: TGTGCCAGCAGTCCCAGAGTGGGCCTCCCTGGAGAGACCCAGTACTTC. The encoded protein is CASSPRVGLPGETQYF. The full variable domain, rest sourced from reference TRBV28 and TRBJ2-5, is DVKVTQSSRYLVKRTGEKVFLECVQDMDHENMFWYRQDPGLGLRLIYFSYDVKMKEKGDIPEGYSVSREKKERFSLILESASTNQTSMYLCASSPRVGLPGETQYFGPGTRLLVL.

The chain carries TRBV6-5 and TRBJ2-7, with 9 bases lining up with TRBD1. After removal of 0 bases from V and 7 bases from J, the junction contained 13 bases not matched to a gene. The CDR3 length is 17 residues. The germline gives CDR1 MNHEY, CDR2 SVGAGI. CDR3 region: CASSYSIKRTGVGEQYF. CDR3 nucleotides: TGTGCCAGCAGTTACTCGATAAAGCGGACAGGGGTGGGTGAGCAGTACTTC.

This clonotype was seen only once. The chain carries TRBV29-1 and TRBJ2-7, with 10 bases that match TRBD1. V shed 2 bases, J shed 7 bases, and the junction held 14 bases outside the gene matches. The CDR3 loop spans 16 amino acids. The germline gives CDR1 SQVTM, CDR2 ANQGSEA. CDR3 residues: CSVEYGVETGGLEQYF. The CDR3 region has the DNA TGCAGCGTTGAATACGGTGTAGAGACAGGGGGCTTGGAGCAGTACTTC.

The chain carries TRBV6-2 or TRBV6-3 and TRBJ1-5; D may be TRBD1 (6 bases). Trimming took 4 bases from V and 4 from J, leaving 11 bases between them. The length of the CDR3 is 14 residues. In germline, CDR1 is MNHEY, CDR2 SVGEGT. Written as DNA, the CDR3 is TGTGCCAGCAGTTGGGGGGCTGAGAATCAGCCCCAGCATTTT. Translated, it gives CASSWGAENQPQHF.

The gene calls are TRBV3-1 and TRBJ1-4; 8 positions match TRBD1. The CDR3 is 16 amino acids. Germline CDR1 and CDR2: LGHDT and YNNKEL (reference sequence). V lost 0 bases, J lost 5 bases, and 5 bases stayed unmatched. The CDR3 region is CASSQDRRTGNEKLFF. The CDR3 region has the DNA TGTGCCAGCAGCCAAGATAGGAGGACAGGGAATGAAAAACTGTTTTTT.

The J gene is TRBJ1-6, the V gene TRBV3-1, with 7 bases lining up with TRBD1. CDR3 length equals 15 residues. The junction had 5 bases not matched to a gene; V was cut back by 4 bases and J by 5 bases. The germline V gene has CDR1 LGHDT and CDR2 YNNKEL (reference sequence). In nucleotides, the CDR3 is TGTGCCAGCAGCCCTTGGACAGGTGATAATTCACCCCTCCACTTT. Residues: CASSPWTGDNSPLHF.

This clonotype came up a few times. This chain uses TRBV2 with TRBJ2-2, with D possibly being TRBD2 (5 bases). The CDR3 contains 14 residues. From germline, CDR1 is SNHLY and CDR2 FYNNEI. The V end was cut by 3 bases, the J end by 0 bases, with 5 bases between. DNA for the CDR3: TGTGCCAGCAGTGAGCGGGCGAACACCGGGGAGCTGTTTTTT. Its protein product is CASSERANTGELFF.

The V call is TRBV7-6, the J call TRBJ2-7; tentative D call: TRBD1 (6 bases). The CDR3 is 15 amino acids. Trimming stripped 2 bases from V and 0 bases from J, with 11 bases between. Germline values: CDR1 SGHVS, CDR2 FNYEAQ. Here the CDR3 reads CASSLFPGDSYEQYF. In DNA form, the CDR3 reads TGTGCCAGCAGCTTATTTCCAGGGGACTCCTACGAGCAGTACTTC.

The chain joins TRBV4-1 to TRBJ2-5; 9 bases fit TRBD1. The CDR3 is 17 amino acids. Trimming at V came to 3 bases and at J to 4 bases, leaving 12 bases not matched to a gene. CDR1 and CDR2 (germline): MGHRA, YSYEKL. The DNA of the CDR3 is TGCGCCAGCAGCCAGGACGTCAACAGGGGGCGCGGAGAGACCCAGTACTTC. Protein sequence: CASSQDVNRGRGETQYF.

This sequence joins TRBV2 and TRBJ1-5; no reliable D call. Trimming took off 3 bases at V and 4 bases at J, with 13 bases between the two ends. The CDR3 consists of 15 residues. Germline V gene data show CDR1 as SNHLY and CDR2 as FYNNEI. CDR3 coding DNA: TGTGCCAGCAGTGACGGTCCCGGAGGTAATCAGCCCCAGCATTTT. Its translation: CASSDGPGGNQPQHF.

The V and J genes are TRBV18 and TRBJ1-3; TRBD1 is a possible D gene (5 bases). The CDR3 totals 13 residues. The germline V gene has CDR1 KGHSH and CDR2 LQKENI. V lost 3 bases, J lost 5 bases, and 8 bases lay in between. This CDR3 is CASSPGVRNTIYF. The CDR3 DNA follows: TGTGCCAGCTCACCGGGGGTCCGAAACACCATATATTTT.

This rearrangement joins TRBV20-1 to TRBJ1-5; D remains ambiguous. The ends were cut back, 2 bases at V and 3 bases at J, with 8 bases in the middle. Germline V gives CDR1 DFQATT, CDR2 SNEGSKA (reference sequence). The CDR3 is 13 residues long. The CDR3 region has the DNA TGCAGTGCTAGACCATTCGTCAATCAGCCCCAGCATTTT. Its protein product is CSARPFVNQPQHF.

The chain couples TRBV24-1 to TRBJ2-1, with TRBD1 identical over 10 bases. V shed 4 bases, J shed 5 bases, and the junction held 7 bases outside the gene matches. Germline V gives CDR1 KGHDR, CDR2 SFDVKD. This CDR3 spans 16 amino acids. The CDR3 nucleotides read TGTGCCACCAGTGACCCGGGACAGGGGTCACACAATGAGCAGTTCTTC. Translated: CATSDPGQGSHNEQFF.

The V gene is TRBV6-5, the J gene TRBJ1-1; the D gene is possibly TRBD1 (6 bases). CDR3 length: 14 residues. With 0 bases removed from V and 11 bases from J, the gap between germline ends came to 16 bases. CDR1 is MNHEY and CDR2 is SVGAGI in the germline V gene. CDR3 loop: CASSYSGGGRSAFF. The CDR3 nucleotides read TGTGCCAGCAGTTACTCGGGGGGGGGCCGGTCGGCTTTCTTT.

The CDR3 region is CASSLEAGPGNEQFF. The CDR3 nucleotides are TGTGCCAGCAGCTTAGAGGCGGGGCCGGGGAATGAGCAGTTCTTC. The rearrangement joins TRBV7-7 to TRBJ2-1, with D possibly being TRBD2 (6 bases). Germline V gene sequence: CDR1 SSHAT, CDR2 FNYEAQ (reference sequence). The length of the CDR3 is 15 residues. V was trimmed by 1 base and J by 7 bases, leaving 14 bases between them.